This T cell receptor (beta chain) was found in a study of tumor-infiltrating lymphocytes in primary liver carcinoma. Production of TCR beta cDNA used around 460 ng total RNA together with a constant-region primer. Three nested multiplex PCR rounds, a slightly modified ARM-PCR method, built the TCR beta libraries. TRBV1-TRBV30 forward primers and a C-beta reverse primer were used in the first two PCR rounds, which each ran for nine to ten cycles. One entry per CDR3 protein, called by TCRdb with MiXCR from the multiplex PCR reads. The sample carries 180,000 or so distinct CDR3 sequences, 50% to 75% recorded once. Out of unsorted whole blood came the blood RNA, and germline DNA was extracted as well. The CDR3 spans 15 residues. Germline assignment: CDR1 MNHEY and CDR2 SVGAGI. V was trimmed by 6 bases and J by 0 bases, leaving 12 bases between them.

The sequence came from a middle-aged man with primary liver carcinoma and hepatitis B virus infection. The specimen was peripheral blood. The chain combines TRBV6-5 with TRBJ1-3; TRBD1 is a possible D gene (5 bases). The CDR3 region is CASRPQGNSGNTIYF. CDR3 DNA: TGTGCCAGCAGACCTCAGGGCAACTCTGGAAACACCATATATTTT.